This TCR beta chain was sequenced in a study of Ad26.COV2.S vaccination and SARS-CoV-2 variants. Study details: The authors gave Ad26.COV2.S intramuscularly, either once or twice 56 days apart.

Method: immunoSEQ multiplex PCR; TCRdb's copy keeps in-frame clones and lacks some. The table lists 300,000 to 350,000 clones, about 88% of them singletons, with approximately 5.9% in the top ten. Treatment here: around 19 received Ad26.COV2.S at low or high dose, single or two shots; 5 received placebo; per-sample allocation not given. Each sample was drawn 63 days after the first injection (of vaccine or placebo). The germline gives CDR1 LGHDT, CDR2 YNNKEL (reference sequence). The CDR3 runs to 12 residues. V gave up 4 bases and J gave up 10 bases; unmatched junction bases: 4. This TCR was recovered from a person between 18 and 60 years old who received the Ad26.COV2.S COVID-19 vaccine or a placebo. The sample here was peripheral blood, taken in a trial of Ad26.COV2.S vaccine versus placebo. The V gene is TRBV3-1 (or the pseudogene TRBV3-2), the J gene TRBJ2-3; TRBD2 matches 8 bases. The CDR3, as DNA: TGTGCCAGCAGCCCACCGGGACTAGCGCAGTATTTT. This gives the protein CASSPPGLAQYF.